The clone carrying this T cell receptor (beta chain) was counted a few times. Trimming took 3 bases from V and 5 from J; bases not matched to a gene: 4. The CDR3 totals 15 residues. Germline V gives CDR1 MGHRA, CDR2 YSYEKL. TCRdb's table, derived via immunoSEQ multiplex PCR, lists solely in-frame clones and lacks some. The sample lists roughly 14,000 clones; 80% to 90% were seen once. This sample is part of a study of immune evolution from preneoplasia to lung adenocarcinoma. The sequencing sample was made of FFPE minimally invasive lung adenocarcinoma tissue. The sequence was obtained from an older person with lung adenocarcinoma. The gene calls are TRBV4-1 and TRBJ2-2; 9 bases match TRBD2. The CDR3 DNA reads TGCGCCAGCAGCCAGCGGGAGGGGTGGACCGGGGAGCTGTTTTTT. It encodes CASSQREGWTGELFF.